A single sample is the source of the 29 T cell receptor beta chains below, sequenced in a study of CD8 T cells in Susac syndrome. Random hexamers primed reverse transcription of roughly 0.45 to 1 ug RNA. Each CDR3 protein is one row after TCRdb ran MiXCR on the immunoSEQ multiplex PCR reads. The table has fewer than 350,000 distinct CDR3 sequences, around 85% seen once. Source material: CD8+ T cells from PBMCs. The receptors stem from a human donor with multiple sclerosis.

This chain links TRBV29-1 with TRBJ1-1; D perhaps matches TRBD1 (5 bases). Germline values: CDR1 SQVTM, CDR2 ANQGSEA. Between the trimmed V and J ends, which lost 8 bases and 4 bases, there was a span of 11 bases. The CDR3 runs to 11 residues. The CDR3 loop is CSFDSSTEAFF. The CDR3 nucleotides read TGCAGCTTCGACAGCTCCACTGAAGCTTTCTTT.

This CDR3 is CASSEGRAWPQHF. The CDR3 DNA is TGTGCCAGCAGTGAAGGTAGGGCTTGGCCCCAGCATTTT. The gene calls are TRBV6-1 and TRBJ1-5; D remains ambiguous. This CDR3 contains 13 residues. Germline V lookup: CDR1 MNHNS, CDR2 SASEGT. The V and J ends lost 1 base and 9 bases respectively, with 10 bases between them.

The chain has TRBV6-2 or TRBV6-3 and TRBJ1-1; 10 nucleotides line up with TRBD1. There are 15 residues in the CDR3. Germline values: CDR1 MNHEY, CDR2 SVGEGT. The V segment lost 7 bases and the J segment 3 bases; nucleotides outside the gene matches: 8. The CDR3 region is CASKVGTGAYTEAFF. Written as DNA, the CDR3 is TGTGCCAGCAAAGTGGGGACAGGGGCGTACACTGAAGCTTTCTTT.

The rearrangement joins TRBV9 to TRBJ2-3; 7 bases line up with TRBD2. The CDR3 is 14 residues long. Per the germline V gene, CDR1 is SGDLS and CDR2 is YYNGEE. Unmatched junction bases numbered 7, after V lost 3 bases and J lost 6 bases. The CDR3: CASSASGKMDTQYF. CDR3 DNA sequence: TGTGCCAGCAGCGCCAGCGGGAAAATGGATACGCAGTATTTT.

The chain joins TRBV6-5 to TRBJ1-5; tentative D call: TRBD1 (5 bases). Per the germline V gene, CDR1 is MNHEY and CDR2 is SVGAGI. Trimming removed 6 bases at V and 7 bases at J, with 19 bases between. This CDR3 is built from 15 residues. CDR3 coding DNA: TGTGCCAGCAGCCCCTTTGGGGGGACGGGGCAGCCCCAGCATTTT. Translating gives CASSPFGGTGQPQHF.

CDR3 loop: CAWSLGYNEQFF. The CDR3, as DNA: TGTGCCTGGAGCCTGGGATACAATGAGCAGTTCTTC. The rearrangement links TRBV30 to TRBJ2-1; no firm D call. V shed 3 bases and J shed 4 bases, with 7 bases lying between them. CDR1 is GTSNPN and CDR2 is SVGIG in the germline V gene (reference sequence). This CDR3 is built from 12 residues. Full variable domain (missing parts from reference TRBV30 and TRBJ2-1): SQTIHQWPATLVQPVGSPLSLECTVEGTSNPNLYWYRQAAGRGLQLLFYSVGIGQISSEVPQNLSASRPQDRQFILSSKKLLLSDSGFYLCAWSLGYNEQFFGPGTRLTVL.

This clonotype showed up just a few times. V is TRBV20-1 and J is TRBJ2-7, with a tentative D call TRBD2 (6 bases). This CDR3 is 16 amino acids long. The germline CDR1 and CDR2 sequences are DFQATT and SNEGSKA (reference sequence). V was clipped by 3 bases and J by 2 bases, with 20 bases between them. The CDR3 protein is CSASPSERTNPYEQYF. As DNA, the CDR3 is TGCAGTGCTAGCCCATCGGAGAGGACTAACCCCTACGAGCAGTACTTC.

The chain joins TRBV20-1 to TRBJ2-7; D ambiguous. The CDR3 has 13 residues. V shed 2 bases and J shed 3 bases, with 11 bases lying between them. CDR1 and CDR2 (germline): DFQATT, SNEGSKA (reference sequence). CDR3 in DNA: TGCAGTGCTAGAAGTGGAGACGACTACGAGCAGTACTTC. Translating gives CSARSGDDYEQYF.

The CDR3 sequence is CASRPTIAGAEQFF. The CDR3 nucleotides read TGTGCCAGCAGACCCACTATAGCGGGAGCGGAGCAGTTCTTC. The chain is built from TRBV6-2 or TRBV6-3 and TRBJ2-1; 9 bases agree with TRBD2. There are 14 residues in the CDR3. V lost 6 bases, J lost 10 bases, and 10 bases stayed unmatched. Germline CDR1 reads MNHEY; CDR2 reads SVGEGT.

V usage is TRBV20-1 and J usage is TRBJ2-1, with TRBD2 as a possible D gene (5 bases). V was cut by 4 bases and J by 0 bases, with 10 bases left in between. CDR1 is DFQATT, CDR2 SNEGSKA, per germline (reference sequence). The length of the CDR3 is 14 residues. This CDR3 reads CSAKSGSSYNEQFF. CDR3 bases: TGCAGTGCTAAAAGCGGTAGCTCCTACAATGAGCAGTTCTTC.

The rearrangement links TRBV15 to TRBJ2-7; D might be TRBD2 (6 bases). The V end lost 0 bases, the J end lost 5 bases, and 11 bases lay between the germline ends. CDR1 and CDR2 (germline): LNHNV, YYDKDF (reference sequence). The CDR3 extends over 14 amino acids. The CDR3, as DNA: TGTGCCACCAGCAGAGATAGGAGGGAGGACGAGCAGTACTTC. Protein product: CATSRDRREDEQYF.

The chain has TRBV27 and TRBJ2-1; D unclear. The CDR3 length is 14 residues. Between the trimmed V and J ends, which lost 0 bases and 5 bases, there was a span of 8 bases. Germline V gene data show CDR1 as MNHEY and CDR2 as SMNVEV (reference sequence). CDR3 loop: CASSLSSANNEQFF. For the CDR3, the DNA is TGTGCCAGCAGTTTATCTTCCGCCAACAATGAGCAGTTCTTC.

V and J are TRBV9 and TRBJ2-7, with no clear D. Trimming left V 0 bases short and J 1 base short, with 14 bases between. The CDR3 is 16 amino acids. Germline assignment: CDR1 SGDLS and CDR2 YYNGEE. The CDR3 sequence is CASSVADGPESYEQYF. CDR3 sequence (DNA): TGTGCCAGCAGCGTAGCGGATGGGCCTGAATCCTACGAGCAGTACTTC.

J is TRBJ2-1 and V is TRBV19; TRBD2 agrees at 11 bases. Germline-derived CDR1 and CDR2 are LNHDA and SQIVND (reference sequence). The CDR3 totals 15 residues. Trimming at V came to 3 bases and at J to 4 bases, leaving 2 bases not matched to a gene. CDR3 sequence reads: CASSMGLAVYNEQFF. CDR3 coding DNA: TGTGCCAGTAGTATGGGACTAGCGGTGTACAATGAGCAGTTCTTC.

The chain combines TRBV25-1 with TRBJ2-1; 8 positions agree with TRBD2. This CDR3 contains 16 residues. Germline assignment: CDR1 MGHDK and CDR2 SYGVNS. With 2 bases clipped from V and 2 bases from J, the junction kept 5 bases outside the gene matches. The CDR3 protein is CASSEITSGPYNEQFF. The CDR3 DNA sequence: TGTGCCAGCAGTGAAATTACTAGCGGTCCCTACAATGAGCAGTTCTTC.

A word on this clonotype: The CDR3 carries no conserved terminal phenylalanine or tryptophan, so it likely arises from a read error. CDR3 loop: CSARDPVSNEQFL. CDR3 nucleotides: TGCAGTGCTAGGGACCCGGTTTCCAATGAGCAGTTCCTC. V usage is TRBV20-1 and J usage is TRBJ2-1; D unclear. Looked up from germline, CDR1 is DFQATT and CDR2 is SNEGSKA (reference sequence). With 3 bases removed from V and 6 bases from J, the gap between germline ends came to 12 bases. The CDR3 has 13 amino acids.

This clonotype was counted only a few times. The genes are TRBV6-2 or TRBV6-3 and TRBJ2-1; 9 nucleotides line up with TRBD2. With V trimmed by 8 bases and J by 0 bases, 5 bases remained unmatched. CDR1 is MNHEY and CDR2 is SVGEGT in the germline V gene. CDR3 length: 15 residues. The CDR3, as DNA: TGTGCCAGCGCCCAACTAGCGGGCTCCTACAATGAGCAGTTCTTC. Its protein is CASAQLAGSYNEQFF.

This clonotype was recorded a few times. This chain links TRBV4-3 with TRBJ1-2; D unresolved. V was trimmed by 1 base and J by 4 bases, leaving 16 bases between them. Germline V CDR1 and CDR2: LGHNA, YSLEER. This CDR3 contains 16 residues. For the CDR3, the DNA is TGCGCCAGCAGCCAAGTAATGCGGGAAGTCGGCTATGGCTACACCTTC. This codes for CASSQVMREVGYGYTF.

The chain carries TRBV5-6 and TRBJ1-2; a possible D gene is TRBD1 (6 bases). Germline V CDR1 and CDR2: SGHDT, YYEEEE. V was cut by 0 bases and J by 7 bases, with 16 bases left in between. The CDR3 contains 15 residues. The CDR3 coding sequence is TGTGCCAGCAGCTTGGGGGCAGGGGATTTTGGTGGCTACACCTTC. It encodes CASSLGAGDFGGYTF.

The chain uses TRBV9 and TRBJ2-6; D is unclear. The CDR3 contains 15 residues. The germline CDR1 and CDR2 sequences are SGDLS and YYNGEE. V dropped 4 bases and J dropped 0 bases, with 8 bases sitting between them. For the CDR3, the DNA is TGTGCCAGCAGCCCCATATACTCTGGGGCCAACGTCCTGACTTTC. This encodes CASSPIYSGANVLTF. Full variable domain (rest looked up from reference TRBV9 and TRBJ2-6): DSGVTQTPKHLITATGQRVTLRCSPRSGDLSVYWYQQSLDQGLQFLIQYYNGEERAKGNILERFSAQQFPDLHSELNLSSLELGDSALYFCASSPIYSGANVLTFGAGSRLTVL.

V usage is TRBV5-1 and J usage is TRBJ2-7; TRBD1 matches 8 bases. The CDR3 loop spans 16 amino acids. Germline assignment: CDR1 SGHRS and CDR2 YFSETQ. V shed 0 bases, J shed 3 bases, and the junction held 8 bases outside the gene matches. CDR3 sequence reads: CASSLDLRTGYYEQYF. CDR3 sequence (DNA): TGCGCCAGCAGCTTGGATCTAAGGACAGGGTACTACGAGCAGTACTTC.

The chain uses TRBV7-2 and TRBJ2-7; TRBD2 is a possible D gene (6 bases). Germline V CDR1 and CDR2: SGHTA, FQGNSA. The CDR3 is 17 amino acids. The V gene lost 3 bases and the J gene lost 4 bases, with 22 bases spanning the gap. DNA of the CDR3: TGTGCCAGCAGCTTGCAGTGGGGGACGGTGGCGGGATACGAGCAGTACTTC. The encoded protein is CASSLQWGTVAGYEQYF.

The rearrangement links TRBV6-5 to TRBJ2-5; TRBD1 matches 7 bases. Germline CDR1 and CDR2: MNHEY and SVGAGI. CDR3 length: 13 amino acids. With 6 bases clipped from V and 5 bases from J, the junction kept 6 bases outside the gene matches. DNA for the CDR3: TGTGCCAGCAGAATACAGGGGTGGGAGACCCAGTACTTC. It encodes CASRIQGWETQYF.

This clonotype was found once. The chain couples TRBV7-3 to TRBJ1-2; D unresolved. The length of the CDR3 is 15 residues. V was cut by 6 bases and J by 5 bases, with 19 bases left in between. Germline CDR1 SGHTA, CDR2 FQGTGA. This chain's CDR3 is CASRSWQLNGYGYTF. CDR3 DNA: TGTGCCAGCAGGTCCTGGCAATTGAACGGTTATGGCTACACCTTC.

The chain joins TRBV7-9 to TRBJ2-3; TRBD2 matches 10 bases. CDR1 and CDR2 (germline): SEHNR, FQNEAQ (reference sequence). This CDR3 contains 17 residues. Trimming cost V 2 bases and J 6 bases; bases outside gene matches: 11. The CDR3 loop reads CASSLPSAGTSVDTQYF. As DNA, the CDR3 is TGTGCCAGCAGCTTACCCTCGGCCGGGACTAGCGTCGATACGCAGTATTTT.

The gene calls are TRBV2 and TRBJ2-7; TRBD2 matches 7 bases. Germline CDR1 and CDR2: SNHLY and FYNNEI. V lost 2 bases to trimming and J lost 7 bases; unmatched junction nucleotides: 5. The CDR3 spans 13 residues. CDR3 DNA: TGTGCCAGCAGTGAAAGACTAGCATGGGAGCAGTACTTC. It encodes CASSERLAWEQYF.

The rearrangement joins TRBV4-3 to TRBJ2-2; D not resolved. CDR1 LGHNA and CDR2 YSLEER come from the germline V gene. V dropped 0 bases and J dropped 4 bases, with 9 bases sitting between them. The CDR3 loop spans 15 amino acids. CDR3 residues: CASSQDFELTGELFF. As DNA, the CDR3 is TGCGCCAGCAGCCAAGATTTCGAACTCACCGGGGAGCTGTTTTTT.

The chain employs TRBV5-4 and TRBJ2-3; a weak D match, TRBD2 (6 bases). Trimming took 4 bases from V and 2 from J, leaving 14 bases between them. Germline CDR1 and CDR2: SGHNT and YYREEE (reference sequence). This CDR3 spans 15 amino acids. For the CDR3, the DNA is TGTGCCAGCAGCCTGGGTGGGGAGGACACAGATACGCAGTATTTT. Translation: CASSLGGEDTDTQYF.

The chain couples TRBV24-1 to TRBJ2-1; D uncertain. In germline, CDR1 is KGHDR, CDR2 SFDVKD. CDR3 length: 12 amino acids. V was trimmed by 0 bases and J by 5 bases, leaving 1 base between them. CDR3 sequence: CATSDLNNEQFF. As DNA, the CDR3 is TGTGCCACCAGTGATTTGAACAATGAGCAGTTCTTC.